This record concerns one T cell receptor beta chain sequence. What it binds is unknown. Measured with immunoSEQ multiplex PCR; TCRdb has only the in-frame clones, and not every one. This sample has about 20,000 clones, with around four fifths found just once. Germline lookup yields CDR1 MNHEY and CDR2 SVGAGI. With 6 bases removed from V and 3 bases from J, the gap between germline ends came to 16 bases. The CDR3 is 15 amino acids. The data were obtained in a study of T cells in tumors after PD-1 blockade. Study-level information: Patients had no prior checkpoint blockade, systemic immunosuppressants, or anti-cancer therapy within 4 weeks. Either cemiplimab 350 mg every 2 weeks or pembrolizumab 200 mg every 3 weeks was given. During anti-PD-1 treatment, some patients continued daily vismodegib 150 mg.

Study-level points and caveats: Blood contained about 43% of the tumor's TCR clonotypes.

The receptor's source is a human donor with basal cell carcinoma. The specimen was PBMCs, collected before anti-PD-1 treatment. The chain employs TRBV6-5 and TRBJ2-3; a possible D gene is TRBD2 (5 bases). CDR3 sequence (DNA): TGTGCCAGCAGCTCGAAAAGGCCGGGGACAGATACGCAGTATTTT. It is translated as CASSSKRPGTDTQYF.